One and the same sample provided the 20 T cell receptor beta chains below, sequenced in a study of blood T cells in healthy people across ages. Then a second PCR, running roughly 6 to 11 cycles, was carried out with a sample-barcoded 5' primer and a J-beta primer mix. TCRdb reanalysed the 5' RACE reads using MiXCR and keeps one entry per CDR3 protein. Among approximately 1.5 million distinct CDR3 sequences, 34% were seen once, and the ten largest hold around 11%. The sequenced sample was blood. The source is a woman between 25 and 40 years old in good health.

The CDR3 DNA reads as TGTGCCACTCTCTCGGGGGAGGGAGGCAAAAACATTCAGTACTTC. Translation gives CATLSGEGGKNIQYF. The chain recombines TRBV24-1 with TRBJ2-4; TRBD2 aligns across 7 bases. The CDR3 spans 15 residues. Trimming took 10 bases from V and 3 from J; bases not matched to a gene: 11. Germline loops: CDR1 KGHDR, CDR2 SFDVKD.

A remark on this clonotype: At one boundary the junction diverges from the germline segment, which might be a read error. The gene calls are TRBV18 and TRBJ2-1; weak D call: TRBD2 (5 bases). TRBJ2-7 explains the end of the DNA better; the J call may be wrong. CDR1 is KGHSH and CDR2 is LQKENI in the germline V gene. This CDR3 comprises 15 residues. The CDR3 here is CAGSPPERENYEQYF. CDR3 DNA sequence: TGTGCCGGCTCACCACCGGAAAGGGAGAACTACGAGCAGTACTTC.

The chain uses TRBV29-1 and TRBJ1-1; D gene uncertain. V lost 1 base to trimming and J lost 1 base, with 10 bases between them. Germline loops: CDR1 SQVTM, CDR2 ANQGSEA. The CDR3 runs 14 residues. In nucleotides, the CDR3 is TGCAGCGTTGAAGCCCGACGGCGGAACACTGAAGCTTTCTTT. This gives the protein CSVEARRRNTEAFF. The entire variable domain, with the rest obtained from reference TRBV29-1 and TRBJ1-1, is as follows: SAVISQKPSRDICQRGTSLTIQCQVDSQVTMMFWYRQQPGQSLTLIATANQGSEATYESGFVIDKFPISRPNLTFSTLTVSNMSPEDSSIYLCSVEARRRNTEAFFGQGTRLTVV.

This clonotype was seen more than once but under ten times. This sequence joins TRBV7-2 and TRBJ2-6; D assignment may be TRBD1 or TRBD2 (5 bases each). The CDR3 extends over 17 amino acids. Trimming left V 5 bases short and J 2 bases short, with 16 bases between. CDR1 and CDR2 (germline): SGHTA, FQGNSA. CDR3 DNA: TGTGCCAGCAGCCACGGGGACGGTTTCCCTGGGGCCAACGTCCTGACTTTC. Protein sequence: CASSHGDGFPGANVLTF. The variable domain in full, completed from reference TRBV7-2 and TRBJ2-6, reads GAGVSQSPSNKVTEKGKDVELRCDPISGHTALYWYRQSLGQGLEFLIYFQGNSAPDKSGLPSDRFSAERTGGSVSTLTIQRTQQEDSAVYLCASSHGDGFPGANVLTFGAGSRLTVL.

V gene TRBV28 combines with J gene TRBJ2-7; TRBD2 matches at 10 bases. CDR1 is MDHEN, CDR2 SYDVKM, per germline. The length of the CDR3 is 13 residues. The CDR3: CCSGRGRTHEQYF. For the CDR3, the DNA is TGTTGCAGCGGGAGGGGTCGGACCCACGAGCAGTACTTC.

The chain recombines TRBV9 with TRBJ2-7, with D tentatively TRBD2 (7 bases). Germline-derived CDR1 and CDR2 are SGDLS and YYNGEE. The CDR3 spans 15 residues. V was trimmed by 0 bases and J by 5 bases, leaving 15 bases between them. CDR3 sequence (DNA): TGTGCCAGCAGCGTAGACGGGGGGCTGATGGACGAGCAGTACTTC. The encoded protein is CASSVDGGLMDEQYF.

CDR3 coding DNA: TGTGCCAGCAGCACCGGACTAGCGGAGGGCAATGAGCAGTACTTC. The encoded protein is CASSTGLAEGNEQYF. This rearrangement joins TRBV7-3 to TRBJ2-7, with 10 bases lining up with TRBD2. CDR1 and CDR2 from the germline V gene are SGHTA and FQGTGA. The CDR3 contains 15 residues. The ends lost 5 bases at V and 7 bases at J; junction bases unmatched: 11.

In the case of this clonotype: Compared with germline, one end of the junction differs, possibly owing to a read error. This chain's CDR3 is CASSTNRVSEAFF. In DNA, the CDR3 is TGTGCCAGCAGTACCAACAGGGTTTCTGAAGCCTTCTTT. V gene TRBV25-1 combines with J gene TRBJ1-1; D is possibly TRBD1 (6 bases). This CDR3 comprises 13 residues. Germline V gives CDR1 MGHDK, CDR2 SYGVNS.

This clonotype was detected many times. Here the CDR3 reads CASSLGDRGGYTF. The CDR3 DNA sequence: TGTGCCAGCAGTTTAGGGGACAGGGGGGGCTACACCTTC. The chain uses TRBV12-3 or TRBV12-4 and TRBJ1-2, with 11 positions matching TRBD1. The CDR3 spans 13 residues. The junction had 0 bases not matched to a gene; V was cut back by 1 base and J by 8 bases.

This chain links TRBV6-6 with TRBJ1-1; weak D call: TRBD1 (6 bases). The CDR3 covers 13 residues. The germline V gene has CDR1 MNHNY and CDR2 SVGAGI (reference sequence). The ends were cut back, 5 bases at V and 6 bases at J, with 13 bases in the middle. CDR3 DNA: TGTGCCAGCAGTCAGCGGGGGCTCGCTGAAGCTTTCTTT. This translates into CASSQRGLAEAFF.

V gene TRBV20-1 combines with J gene TRBJ1-6; 11 bases align to TRBD1. Germline V gives CDR1 DFQATT, CDR2 SNEGSKA (reference sequence). The CDR3 contains 15 residues. V gave up 4 bases and J gave up 7 bases; unmatched junction bases: 6. The CDR3 nucleotides are TGCAGTGCTAAGGACAGGGGGCGAGCGAATTCACCCCTCCACTTT. Protein sequence: CSAKDRGRANSPLHF.

Only a few counts were recorded for this clonotype. The V and J genes are TRBV25-1 and TRBJ2-7; 7 nucleotides match TRBD1. Germline V gene sequence: CDR1 MGHDK, CDR2 SYGVNS. CDR3 length: 16 residues. V shed 1 base, J shed 3 bases, and the junction held 9 bases outside the gene matches. The CDR3 spells CASSESNRGSNYEQYF. DNA for the CDR3: TGTGCCAGCAGTGAATCCAACAGGGGTAGCAACTACGAGCAGTACTTC.

The chain recombines TRBV12-3 or TRBV12-4 with TRBJ2-3; 7 nucleotides agree with TRBD2. The CDR3 has 17 residues. V dropped 3 bases and J dropped 2; count of bases not matched to a gene: 11. CDR3 sequence: CASSFPLGRGFTDTQYF. Written as DNA, the CDR3 is TGTGCCAGCAGTTTCCCCCTAGGGCGGGGGTTCACAGATACGCAGTATTTT.

This chain uses TRBV13 with TRBJ2-1, with 8 bases identical to TRBD2. CDR3 length: 17 residues. CDR1 is PRHDT and CDR2 is FYEKMQ in the germline V gene (reference sequence). Unmatched junction bases numbered 13, after V lost 4 bases and J lost 5 bases. The CDR3 reads CASSSLSRGGKNNEQFF. The CDR3 region has the DNA TGTGCCAGCAGCTCCCTCTCCCGGGGGGGCAAAAACAATGAGCAGTTCTTC.

This chain links TRBV20-1 with TRBJ2-5, with TRBD2 identical over 11 bases. CDR1 is DFQATT, CDR2 SNEGSKA, per germline (reference sequence). Trimming cost V 4 bases and J 4 bases; bases outside gene matches: 8. This CDR3 has 15 residues. The CDR3 coding sequence is TGCAGTGCTAAAATCCTTAGCGGGGGGGCAGAGACCCAGTACTTC. This gives the protein CSAKILSGGAETQYF.

V is TRBV6-5 and J is TRBJ2-3, with D maybe TRBD1 (6 bases). There are 13 residues in the CDR3. Trimming took 7 bases from V and 6 from J, leaving 14 bases between them. The germline V gene has CDR1 MNHEY and CDR2 SVGAGI. CDR3 nucleotides: TGTGCCAGCAAAAGGGGGATGAGGGATACGCAGTATTTT. Translating it yields CASKRGMRDTQYF.

The V call is TRBV9, the J call TRBJ2-1; TRBD2 agrees at 14 bases. The CDR3 contains 16 residues. The V segment lost 4 bases and the J segment 9 bases; nucleotides outside the gene matches: 9. Germline V gene lookup returns CDR1 SGDLS and CDR2 YYNGEE. This CDR3 is CASSPQGLAGEGEQFF. CDR3 DNA: TGTGCCAGCAGCCCACAGGGACTAGCGGGAGAAGGTGAGCAGTTCTTC.

The chain has TRBV12-3 or TRBV12-4 and TRBJ2-7, with 7 bases lining up with TRBD2. This CDR3 has 15 residues. The V and J ends lost 5 bases and 7 bases, in that order; junction bases with no gene match: 14. The CDR3 spells CASSLPGRPMTEQYF. CDR3 nucleotides: TGTGCCAGCAGTCTCCCCGGGAGGCCAATGACTGAGCAGTACTTC.

With regard to this clonotype: One end of the junction fails to match germline, which may point to a read error. The chain combines TRBV4-1 with TRBJ2-2; D possibly corresponds to TRBD1 (6 bases). The CDR3 runs to 16 residues. Germline V lookup: CDR1 MGHRA, CDR2 YSYEKL. CDR3 region: CAGSPPARGRIGELFF. Written as DNA, the CDR3 is TGCGCCGGCAGCCCCCCAGCAAGGGGGAGAATCGGGGAGCTGTTTTTT.

The V gene is TRBV10-3, the J gene TRBJ2-2; D is ambiguous. This CDR3 is built from 17 residues. The V and J ends lost 2 bases and 0 bases respectively, with 13 bases between them. Germline V lookup: CDR1 ENHRY, CDR2 SYGVKD. The CDR3 sequence: CAISEAFHGPNTGELFF. The CDR3 DNA follows: TGTGCCATCAGTGAGGCCTTCCACGGACCGAACACCGGGGAGCTGTTTTTT.